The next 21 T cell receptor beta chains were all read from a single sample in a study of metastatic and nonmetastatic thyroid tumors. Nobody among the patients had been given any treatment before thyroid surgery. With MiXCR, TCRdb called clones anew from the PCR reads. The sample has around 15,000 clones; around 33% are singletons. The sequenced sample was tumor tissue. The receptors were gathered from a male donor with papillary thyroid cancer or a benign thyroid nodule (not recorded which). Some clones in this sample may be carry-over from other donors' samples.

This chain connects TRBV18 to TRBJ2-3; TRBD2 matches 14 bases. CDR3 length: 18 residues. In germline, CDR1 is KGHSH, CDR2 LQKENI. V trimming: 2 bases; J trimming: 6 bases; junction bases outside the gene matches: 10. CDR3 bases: TGTGCCAGCTCACCAAGGGGACTAGCGGGGGTTCCGGAGGATACGCAGTATTTT. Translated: CASSPRGLAGVPEDTQYF.

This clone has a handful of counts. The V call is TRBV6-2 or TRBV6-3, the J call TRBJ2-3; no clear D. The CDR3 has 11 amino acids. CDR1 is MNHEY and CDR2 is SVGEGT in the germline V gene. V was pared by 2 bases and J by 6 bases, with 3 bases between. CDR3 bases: TGTGCCAGCAGTTACCCTGATACGCAGTATTTT. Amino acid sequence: CASSYPDTQYF.

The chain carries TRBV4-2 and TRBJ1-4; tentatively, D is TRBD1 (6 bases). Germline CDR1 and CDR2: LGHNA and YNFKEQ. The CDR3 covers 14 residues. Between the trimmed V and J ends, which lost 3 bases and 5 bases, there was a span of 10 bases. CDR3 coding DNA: TGTGCCAGCAGCCATACAGGGCTGAATGAAAAACTGTTTTTT. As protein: CASSHTGLNEKLFF.

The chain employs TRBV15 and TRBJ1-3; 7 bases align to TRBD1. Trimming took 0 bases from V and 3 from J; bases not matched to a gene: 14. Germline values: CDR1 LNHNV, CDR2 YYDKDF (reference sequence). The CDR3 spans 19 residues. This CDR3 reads CATSRDTGVAGGYGNTIYF. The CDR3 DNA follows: TGTGCCACCAGCAGAGATACAGGGGTAGCAGGGGGTTATGGAAACACCATATATTTT.

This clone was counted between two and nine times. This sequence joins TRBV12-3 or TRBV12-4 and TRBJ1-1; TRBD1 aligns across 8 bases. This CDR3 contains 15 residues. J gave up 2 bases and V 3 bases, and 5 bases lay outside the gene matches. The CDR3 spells CASSLGDRTNTEAFF. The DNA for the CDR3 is TGTGCCAGCAGTTTGGGGGACAGGACTAACACTGAAGCTTTCTTT.

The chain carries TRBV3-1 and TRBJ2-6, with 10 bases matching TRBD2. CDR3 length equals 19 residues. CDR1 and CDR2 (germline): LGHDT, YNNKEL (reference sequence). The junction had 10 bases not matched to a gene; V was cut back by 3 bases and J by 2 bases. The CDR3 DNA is TGTGCCAGCAGCCACCGGCTAGCGGGAGAATTAGCTGGGGCCAACGTCCTGACTTTC. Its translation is CASSHRLAGELAGANVLTF.

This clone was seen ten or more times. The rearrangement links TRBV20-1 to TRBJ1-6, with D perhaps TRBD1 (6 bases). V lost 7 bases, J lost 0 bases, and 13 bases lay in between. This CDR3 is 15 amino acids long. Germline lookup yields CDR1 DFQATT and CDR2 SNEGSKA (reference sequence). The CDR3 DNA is TGCAGTGTCAGGGGAGGAGGCTCCTATAATTCACCCCTCCACTTT. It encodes CSVRGGGSYNSPLHF.

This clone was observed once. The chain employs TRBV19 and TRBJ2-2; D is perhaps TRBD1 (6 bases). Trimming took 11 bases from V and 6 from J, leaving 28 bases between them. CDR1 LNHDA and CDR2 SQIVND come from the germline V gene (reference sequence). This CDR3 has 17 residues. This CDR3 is CARIQGTTAADPGELFF. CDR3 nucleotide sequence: TGTGCCCGTATCCAGGGGACGACAGCGGCGGACCCCGGGGAGCTGTTTTTT.

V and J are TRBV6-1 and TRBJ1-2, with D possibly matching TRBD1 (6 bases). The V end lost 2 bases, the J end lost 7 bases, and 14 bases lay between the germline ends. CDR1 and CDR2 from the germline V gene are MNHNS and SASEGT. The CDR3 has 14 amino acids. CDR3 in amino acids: CASSEMSGAGGYTF. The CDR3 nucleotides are TGTGCCAGCAGTGAAATGTCAGGGGCAGGTGGCTACACCTTC.

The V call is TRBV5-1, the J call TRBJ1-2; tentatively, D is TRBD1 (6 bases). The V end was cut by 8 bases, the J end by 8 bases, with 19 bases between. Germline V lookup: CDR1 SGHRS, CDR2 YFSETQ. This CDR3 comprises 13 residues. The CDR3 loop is CARSVQGGDGYTF. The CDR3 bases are TGCGCCAGGAGCGTACAGGGAGGGGACGGCTACACCTTC.

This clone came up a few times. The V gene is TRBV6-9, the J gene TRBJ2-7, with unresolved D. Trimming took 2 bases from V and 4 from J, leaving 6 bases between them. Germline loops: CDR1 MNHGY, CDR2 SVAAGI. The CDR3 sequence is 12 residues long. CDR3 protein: CASSYPAYEQYF. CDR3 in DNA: TGTGCCAGCAGTTATCCGGCTTACGAGCAGTACTTC.

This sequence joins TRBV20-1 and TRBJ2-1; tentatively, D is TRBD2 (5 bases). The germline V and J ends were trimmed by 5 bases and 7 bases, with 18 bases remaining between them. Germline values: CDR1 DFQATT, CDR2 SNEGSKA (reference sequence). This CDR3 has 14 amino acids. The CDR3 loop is CSAPRGRVRNEQFF. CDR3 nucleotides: TGCAGTGCTCCACGGGGTCGTGTTAGGAATGAGCAGTTCTTC.

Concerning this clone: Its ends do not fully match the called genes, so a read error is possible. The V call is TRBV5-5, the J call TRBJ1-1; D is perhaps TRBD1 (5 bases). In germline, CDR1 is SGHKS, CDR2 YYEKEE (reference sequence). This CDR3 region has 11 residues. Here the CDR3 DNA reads TGCCCTGCGGGGGGGAACAATGAAGCTTTCTTT. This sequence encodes CPAGGNNEAFF.

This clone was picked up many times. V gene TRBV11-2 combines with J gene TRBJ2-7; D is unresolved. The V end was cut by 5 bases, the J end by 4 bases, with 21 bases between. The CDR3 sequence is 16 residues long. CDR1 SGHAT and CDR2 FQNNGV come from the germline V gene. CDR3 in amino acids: CASSHYLGALGYEQYF. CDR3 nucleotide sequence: TGTGCCAGCAGCCATTATTTGGGTGCCTTGGGTTACGAGCAGTACTTC.

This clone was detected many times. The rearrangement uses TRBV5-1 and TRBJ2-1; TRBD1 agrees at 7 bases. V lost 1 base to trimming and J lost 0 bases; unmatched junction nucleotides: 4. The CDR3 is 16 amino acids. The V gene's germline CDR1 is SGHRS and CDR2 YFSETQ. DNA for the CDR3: TGCGCCAGCAGCTTGACAGGGGTAGGCTCCTACAATGAGCAGTTCTTC. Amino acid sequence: CASSLTGVGSYNEQFF.

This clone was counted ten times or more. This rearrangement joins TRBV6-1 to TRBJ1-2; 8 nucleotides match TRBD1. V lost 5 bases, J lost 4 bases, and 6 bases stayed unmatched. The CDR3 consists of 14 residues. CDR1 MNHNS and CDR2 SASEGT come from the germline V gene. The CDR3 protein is CASSSTGQAYGYTF. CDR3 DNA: TGTGCCAGCAGTAGCACGGGACAGGCCTATGGCTACACCTTC.

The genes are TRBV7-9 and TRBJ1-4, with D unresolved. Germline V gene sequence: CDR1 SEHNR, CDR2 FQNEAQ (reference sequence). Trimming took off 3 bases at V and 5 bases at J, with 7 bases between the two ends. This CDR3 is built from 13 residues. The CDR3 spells CASSFALNEKLFF. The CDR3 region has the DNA TGTGCCAGCAGCTTCGCCCTGAATGAAAAACTGTTTTTT.

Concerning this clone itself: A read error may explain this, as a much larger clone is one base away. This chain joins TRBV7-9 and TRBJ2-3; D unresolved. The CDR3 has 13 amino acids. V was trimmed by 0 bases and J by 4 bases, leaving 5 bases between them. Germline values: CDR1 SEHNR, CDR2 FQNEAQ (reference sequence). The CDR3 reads CASSLASADTQYF. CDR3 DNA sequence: TGTGCCAGCAGCTTAGCGAGCGCAGATACGCAGTATTTT.

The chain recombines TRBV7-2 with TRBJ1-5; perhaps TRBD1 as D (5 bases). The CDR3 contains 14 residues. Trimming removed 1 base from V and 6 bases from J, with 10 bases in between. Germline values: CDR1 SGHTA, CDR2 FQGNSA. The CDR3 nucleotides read TGTGCCAGCAGCTTAGTTGGGGGAGGTCAGCCCCAGCATTTT. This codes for CASSLVGGGQPQHF.

DNA of the CDR3: TGTGCCAGCAGCTCCGTGGGGGGAACCTACGAGCAGTACTTC. Protein sequence: CASSSVGGTYEQYF. The chain joins TRBV11-2 to TRBJ2-7, with D perhaps matching TRBD2 (6 bases). V was shortened by 4 bases and J by 2 bases, with 12 bases between the two germline ends. The V gene's germline CDR1 is SGHAT and CDR2 FQNNGV. CDR3 length equals 14 residues.

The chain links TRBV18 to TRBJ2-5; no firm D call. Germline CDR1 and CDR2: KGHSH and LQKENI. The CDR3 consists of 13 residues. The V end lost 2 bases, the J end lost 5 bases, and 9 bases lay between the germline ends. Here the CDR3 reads CASSPGLLETQYF. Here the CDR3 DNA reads TGTGCCAGCTCACCAGGTCTTTTGGAGACCCAGTACTTC.